This TCR beta chain was recorded in a study of blood T cell repertoires in COVID-19. Across the study: Acute and convalescent COVID-19 specimens originated in the United States, Italy and Spain. Sample material is recorded as cDNA or gDNA derived from T cells, B-cell-depleted T cells, or PBMCs.

The protocol was immunoSEQ multiplex PCR, while the TCRdb copy is restricted to in-frame clones and leaves out a portion. Among 170,000 or so clones listed, almost 80% were seen once. This clone was detected only a few times. In germline, CDR1 is SQVTM, CDR2 ANQGSEA. There are 14 residues in the CDR3. J lost 4 bases, V lost 4 bases, and 6 bases had no gene match. Individuals aged roughly 18 to 90 years were recruited from fewer than 25 US areas. Among Cohort 3 donors, those recovered had two negative PCRs, clearance, or symptom resolution. The sequenced material came from PBMCs or T cells enriched from blood (not recorded which). This TCR derives from a woman aged 45-60 years who had recovered from COVID-19. V usage is TRBV29-1 and J usage is TRBJ2-1, with 8 bases identical to TRBD2. CDR3 DNA: TGCAGCGTTGGCGAGACTAGCGTATACAATGAGCAGTTCTTC. Translation: CSVGETSVYNEQFF.